The 3 T cell receptor beta chains reported below all come from one sample, sequenced in a study of blood T cell repertoires in COVID-19. Method: immunoSEQ multiplex PCR; TCRdb's copy keeps in-frame clones and lacks some. The sample includes some 190,000 clones, more than 70% of them seen just once. What was sequenced was peripheral blood. The receptors originated from a human donor in a cohort sampled during active COVID-19.

This chain connects TRBV11-2 to TRBJ2-7; 9 nucleotides line up with TRBD2. The V gene's germline CDR1 is SGHAT and CDR2 FQNNGV. With 2 bases clipped from V and 4 bases from J, the junction kept 3 bases outside the gene matches. This CDR3 has 14 residues. The CDR3 nucleotides are TGTGCCAGCAGCTTACGGCGGGGGGGATACGAGCAGTACTTC. Translated: CASSLRRGGYEQYF.

This rearrangement joins TRBV28 to TRBJ2-1; 11 bases agree with TRBD2. Germline V CDR1 and CDR2: MDHEN, SYDVKM. The CDR3 is 16 amino acids. J gave up 7 bases and V 2 bases, and 7 bases lay outside the gene matches. The CDR3 region is CASSLGLAGGDNEQFF. CDR3 nucleotides: TGTGCCAGCAGTTTAGGGCTAGCGGGAGGAGATAATGAGCAGTTCTTC.

V usage is TRBV6-1 and J usage is TRBJ2-7, with D perhaps matching TRBD1 (5 bases). V was trimmed by 2 bases and J by 4 bases, leaving 12 bases between them. Per the germline V gene, CDR1 is MNHNS and CDR2 is SASEGT. CDR3 length equals 14 residues. The CDR3 loop is CASSESWTKYEQYF. CDR3 nucleotide sequence: TGTGCCAGCAGTGAAAGTTGGACAAAATACGAGCAGTACTTC.